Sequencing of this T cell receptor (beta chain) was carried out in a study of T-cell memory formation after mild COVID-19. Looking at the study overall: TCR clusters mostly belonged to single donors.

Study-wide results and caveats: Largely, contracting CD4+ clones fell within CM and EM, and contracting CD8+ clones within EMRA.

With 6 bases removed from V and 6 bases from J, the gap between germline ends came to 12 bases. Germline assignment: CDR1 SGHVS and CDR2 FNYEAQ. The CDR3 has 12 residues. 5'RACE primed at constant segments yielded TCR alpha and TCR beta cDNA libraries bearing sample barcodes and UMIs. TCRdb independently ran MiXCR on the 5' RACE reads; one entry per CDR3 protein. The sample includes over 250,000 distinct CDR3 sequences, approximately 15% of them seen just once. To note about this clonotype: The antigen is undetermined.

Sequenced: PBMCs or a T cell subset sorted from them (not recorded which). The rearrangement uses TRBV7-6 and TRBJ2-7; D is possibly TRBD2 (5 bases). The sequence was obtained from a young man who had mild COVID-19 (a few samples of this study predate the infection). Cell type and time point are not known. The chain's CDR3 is CASSRGGPEQYF. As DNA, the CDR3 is TGTGCCAGCAGTCGAGGCGGGCCCGAGCAGTACTTC. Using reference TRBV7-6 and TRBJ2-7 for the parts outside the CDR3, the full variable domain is GAGVSQSPRYKVTKRGQDVALRCDPISGHVSLYWYRQALGQGPEFLTYFNYEAQQDKSGLPNDRFSAERPEGSISTLTIQRTEQRDSAMYRCASSRGGPEQYFGPGTRLTVT.